Presented here are 16 T cell receptor beta chains from one specimen sequenced in a study of regulatory T cells in long-lasting Graves disease. Indicated time point: newly diagnosed GD, antithyroid drugs for less than 3 months. Generation of the TCR library employed RNA extracted from PBMCs. CDR3 regions were amplified by Arm-PCR using iRepertoire HTBI primers to build TCR beta libraries. One entry per CDR3 protein results from TCRdb running MiXCR on the multiplex PCR reads. The sample has around 450,000 distinct CDR3 sequences, 15% to 20% seen once; the top ten hold 9% to 15%. The data were also submitted as part of a second study, on T cells in Graves' hyperthyroidism and ophthalmopathy.

The input for sequencing was peripheral blood mononuclear cells (PBMCs), taken at new diagnosis, from a patient treated with antithyroid drugs. Source of these receptors: a man aged 35-49 years with Graves disease.

The genes are TRBV25-1 and TRBJ2-2; TRBD2 matches at 10 bases. The CDR3 is 17 residues long. Germline V gene sequence: CDR1 MGHDK, CDR2 SYGVNS. Germline trimming cut 5 bases from V and 6 bases from J; bases unmatched to any gene: 12. CDR3 coding DNA: TGTGCCAGCAGTTCCTTTCTAGCGGGAGCGGGCCCCGGGGAGCTGTTTTTT. Translating it yields CASSSFLAGAGPGELFF.

The V call is TRBV2, the J call TRBJ2-7, with 7 bases aligning to TRBD2. J gave up 2 bases and V 10 bases, and 11 bases lay outside the gene matches. Germline V lookup: CDR1 SNHLY, CDR2 FYNNEI. This CDR3 has 14 residues. CDR3 sequence: CATRTSAATYEQYF. The CDR3 DNA reads as TGTGCCACCAGAACTAGCGCCGCCACCTACGAGCAGTACTTC.

This clonotype was picked up a small number of times. The genes are TRBV27 and TRBJ2-5, with TRBD2 identical over 12 bases. This CDR3 contains 16 residues. The germline gives CDR1 MNHEY, CDR2 SMNVEV (reference sequence). The J segment lost 5 bases and the V segment lost 2 bases, leaving 6 bases of the junction unmatched. The CDR3: CASSLVTSGSIETQYF. The CDR3 DNA reads TGTGCCAGCAGTTTAGTGACTAGCGGGAGTATCGAGACCCAGTACTTC.

Here the CDR3 reads CASSQTSGRSMHGYTF. In DNA, the CDR3 is TGTGCCAGCAGCCAAACCTCAGGCAGGTCTATGCATGGCTACACCTTC. The chain carries TRBV3-1 and TRBJ1-2; D not resolved. Germline V gene data show CDR1 as LGHDT and CDR2 as YNNKEL (reference sequence). The CDR3 extends over 16 amino acids. V was trimmed by 2 bases and J by 6 bases, leaving 19 bases between them.

This clonotype was recorded many times. The V call is TRBV28, the J call TRBJ2-5, with 9 bases aligning to TRBD1. V trimming: 5 bases; J trimming: 5 bases; junction bases outside the gene matches: 9. This CDR3 comprises 15 residues. Germline CDR1 reads MDHEN; CDR2 reads SYDVKM. The CDR3 reads CASSRPGQGLETQYF. The CDR3 DNA is TGTGCCAGCAGTCGGCCGGGACAGGGCCTCGAGACCCAGTACTTC.

This clonotype was seen ten or more times. The genes are TRBV5-1 and TRBJ2-1, with D tentatively TRBD2 (6 bases). The CDR3 is 15 residues long. V dropped 5 bases and J dropped 8 bases, with 20 bases sitting between them. The V gene's germline CDR1 is SGHRS and CDR2 YFSETQ. DNA of the CDR3: TGCGCCAGCAGGAGGACCGGGCGGGGTATCGATGAGCAGTTCTTC. Translating gives CASRRTGRGIDEQFF. Filled out from reference TRBV5-1 and TRBJ2-1, the complete variable domain reads KAGVTQTPRYLIKTRGQQVTLSCSPISGHRSVSWYQQTPGQGLQFLFEYFSETQRNKGNFPGRFSGRQFSNSRSEMNVSTLELGDSALYLCASRRTGRGIDEQFFGPGTRLTVL.

In this sample, this clonotype turned up a few times. One end of the junction varies from germline; a read error may be responsible. The J gene is TRBJ2-7, the V gene TRBV6-2 or TRBV6-3, with TRBD2 as a possible D gene (6 bases). CDR3 length: 14 residues. The germline CDR1 and CDR2 sequences are MNHEY and SVGEGT. DNA for the CDR3: TGTGCCAGCAGTCCCCCTCGGCAGGGAGGAACGCAGCACTTC. Encoded protein: CASSPPRQGGTQHF.

This clonotype came up many times. The rearrangement links TRBV30 to TRBJ1-6, with 7 bases lining up with TRBD1. The CDR3 extends over 13 amino acids. V shed 4 bases and J 7 bases; nucleotides not matched to a gene: 4. The V gene's germline CDR1 is GTSNPN and CDR2 SVGIG (reference sequence). The CDR3 loop reads CAWNPGGNSPLHF. For the CDR3, the DNA is TGTGCCTGGAATCCAGGGGGAAATTCACCCCTCCACTTT.

The rearrangement joins TRBV7-8 to TRBJ2-1; 13 bases match TRBD2. Germline V lookup: CDR1 SGHVS, CDR2 FQNEAQ. V shed 0 bases and J 8 bases; nucleotides not matched to a gene: 4. CDR3 size: 16 residues. CDR3 DNA: TGTGCCAGCAGCTTAGCGTTTACTAGCGGGAGGGATGAGCAGTTCTTC. Translating it yields CASSLAFTSGRDEQFF.

This clonotype was observed many times. V gene TRBV28 combines with J gene TRBJ2-1, with 10 bases lining up with TRBD1. After removal of 6 bases from V and 5 bases from J, the junction contained 7 bases not matched to a gene. Germline loops: CDR1 MDHEN, CDR2 SYDVKM. The length of the CDR3 is 15 residues. The CDR3 DNA is TGTGCCAGCAGCCATGACAGGGGGCGGCACAATGAGCAGTTCTTC. Its translation: CASSHDRGRHNEQFF.

The table lists this clonotype with a few counts. Possible read error: a much larger clone is one base away. The chain uses TRBV18 and TRBJ1-5; D not resolved. CDR3 length equals 15 residues. Germline assignment: CDR1 KGHSH and CDR2 LQKENI. Here the CDR3 reads CAGSPSNTGNQPQHF. CDR3 in DNA: TGTGCCGGCTCACCATCTAACACCGGCAATCAGCCCCAGCATTTT.

This chain links TRBV28 with TRBJ2-1, with TRBD2 matching 8 bases. This CDR3 contains 15 residues. V lost 10 bases to trimming and J lost 5 bases; unmatched junction nucleotides: 13. Germline V gene lookup returns CDR1 MDHEN and CDR2 SYDVKM. The CDR3 DNA is TGTGCCACCGCCCTGGTAATAGCGGGAAACAATGAGCAGTTCTTC. Protein product: CATALVIAGNNEQFF. Combining the CDR3 with reference TRBV28 and TRBJ2-1 gives the whole variable domain DVKVTQSSRYLVKRTGEKVFLECVQDMDHENMFWYRQDPGLGLRLIYFSYDVKMKEKGDIPEGYSVSREKKERFSLILESASTNQTSMYLCATALVIAGNNEQFFGPGTRLTVL.

In this sample, this clonotype turned up many times. The V call is TRBV12-3 or TRBV12-4, the J call TRBJ1-5; possibly TRBD1 for D (6 bases). This CDR3 spans 17 amino acids. Trimming pared 3 bases from V and 7 bases from J, leaving 22 bases between. The CDR3 spells CASSLWGAPKSSQPQHF. DNA of the CDR3: TGTGCCAGCAGTTTGTGGGGGGCGCCTAAGTCATCCCAGCCCCAGCATTTT.

The rearrangement joins TRBV19 to TRBJ1-5, with TRBD1 as a possible D gene (5 bases). The V and J ends lost 3 bases and 5 bases respectively, with 20 bases between them. This CDR3 has 17 residues. Germline loops: CDR1 LNHDA, CDR2 SQIVND (reference sequence). The CDR3 sequence is CASSISRTRRGHQPQHF. The CDR3 DNA reads TGTGCCAGTAGTATCTCTCGGACGCGAAGGGGTCATCAGCCCCAGCATTTT.

V is TRBV28 and J is TRBJ1-6, with 7 nucleotides matching TRBD1. Losses at the gene ends were 5 bases for V and 5 bases for J; bases not matched to a gene: 9. Per the germline V gene, CDR1 is MDHEN and CDR2 is SYDVKM. There are 16 residues in the CDR3. In DNA, the CDR3 is TGTGCCAGCAGTCCCCGACAGGGCTCAAATAATTCACCCCTCCACTTT. Protein product: CASSPRQGSNNSPLHF.

This clonotype occurred many times. CDR3 coding DNA: TGTGCCAGCAGCTTGACAGGGGTCCCCTACGAGCAGTACTTC. This translates into CASSLTGVPYEQYF. The V call is TRBV11-1, the J call TRBJ2-7; 8 nucleotides align to TRBD1. Trimming at V came to 3 bases and at J to 2 bases, leaving 3 bases not matched to a gene. This CDR3 has 14 residues. CDR1 is SGHAT, CDR2 FQDESV, per germline (reference sequence).